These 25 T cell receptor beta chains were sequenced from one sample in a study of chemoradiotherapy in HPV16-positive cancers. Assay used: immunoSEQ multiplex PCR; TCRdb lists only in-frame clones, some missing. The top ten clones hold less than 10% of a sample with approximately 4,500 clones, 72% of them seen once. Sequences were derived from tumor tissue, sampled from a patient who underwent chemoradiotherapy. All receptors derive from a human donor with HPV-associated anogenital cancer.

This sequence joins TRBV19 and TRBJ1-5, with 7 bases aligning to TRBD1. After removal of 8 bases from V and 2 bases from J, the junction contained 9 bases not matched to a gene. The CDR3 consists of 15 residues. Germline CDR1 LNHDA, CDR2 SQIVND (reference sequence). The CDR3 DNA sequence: TGTGCCAGTTCCCACGAGGGGGCTCGCAATCAGCCCCAGCATTTT. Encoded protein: CASSHEGARNQPQHF.

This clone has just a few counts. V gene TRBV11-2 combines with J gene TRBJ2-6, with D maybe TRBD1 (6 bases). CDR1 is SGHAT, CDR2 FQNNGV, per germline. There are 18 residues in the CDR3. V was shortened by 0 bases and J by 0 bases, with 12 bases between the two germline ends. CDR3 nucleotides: TGTGCCAGCAGCTTAGATCGGACAGTAACCTCTGGGGCCAACGTCCTGACTTTC. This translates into CASSLDRTVTSGANVLTF.

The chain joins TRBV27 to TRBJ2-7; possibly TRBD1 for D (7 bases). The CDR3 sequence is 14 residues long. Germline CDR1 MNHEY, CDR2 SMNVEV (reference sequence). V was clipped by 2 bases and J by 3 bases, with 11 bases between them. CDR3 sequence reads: CASSLQGGSYEQYF. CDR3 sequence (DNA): TGTGCCAGCAGTTTACAGGGGGGAAGCTACGAGCAGTACTTC.

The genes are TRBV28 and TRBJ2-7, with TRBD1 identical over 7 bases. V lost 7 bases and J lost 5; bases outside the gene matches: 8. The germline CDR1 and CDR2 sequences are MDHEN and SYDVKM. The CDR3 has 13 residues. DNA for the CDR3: TGTGCCAGCACCGTGACAGGGCAGGACGAGCAGTACTTC. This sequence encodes CASTVTGQDEQYF. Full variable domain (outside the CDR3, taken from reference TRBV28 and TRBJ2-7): DVKVTQSSRYLVKRTGEKVFLECVQDMDHENMFWYRQDPGLGLRLIYFSYDVKMKEKGDIPEGYSVSREKKERFSLILESASTNQTSMYLCASTVTGQDEQYFGPGTRLTVT.

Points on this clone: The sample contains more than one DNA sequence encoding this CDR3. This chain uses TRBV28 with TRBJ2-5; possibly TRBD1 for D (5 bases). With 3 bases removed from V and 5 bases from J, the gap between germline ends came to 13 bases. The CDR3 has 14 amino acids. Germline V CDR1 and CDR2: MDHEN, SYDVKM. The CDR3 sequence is CASSFGQGRETQYF. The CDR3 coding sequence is TGTGCCAGCAGTTTTGGCCAGGGCCGGGAGACCCAGTACTTC.

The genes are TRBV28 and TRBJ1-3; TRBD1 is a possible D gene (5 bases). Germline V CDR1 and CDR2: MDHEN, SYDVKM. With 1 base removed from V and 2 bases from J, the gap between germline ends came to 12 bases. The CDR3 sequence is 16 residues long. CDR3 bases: TGTGCCAGCAGTTTATTAATAGGGGTAACTGGAAACACCATATATTTT. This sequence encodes CASSLLIGVTGNTIYF.

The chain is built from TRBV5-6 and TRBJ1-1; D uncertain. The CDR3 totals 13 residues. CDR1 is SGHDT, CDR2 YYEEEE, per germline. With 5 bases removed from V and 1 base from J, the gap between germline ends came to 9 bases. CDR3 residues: CASSEDGNTEAFF. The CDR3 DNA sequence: TGTGCCAGCAGTGAGGACGGGAACACTGAAGCTTTCTTT.

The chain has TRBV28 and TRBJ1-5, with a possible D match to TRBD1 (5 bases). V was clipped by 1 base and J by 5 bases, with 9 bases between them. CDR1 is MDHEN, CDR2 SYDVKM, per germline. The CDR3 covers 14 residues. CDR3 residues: CASSLFVRDQPQHF. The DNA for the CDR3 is TGTGCCAGCAGTTTATTCGTCAGGGATCAGCCCCAGCATTTT.

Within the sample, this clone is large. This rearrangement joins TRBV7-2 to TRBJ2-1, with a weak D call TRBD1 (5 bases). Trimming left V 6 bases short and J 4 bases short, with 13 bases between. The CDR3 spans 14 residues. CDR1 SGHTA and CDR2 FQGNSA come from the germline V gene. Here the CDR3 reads CASRQNRKYNEQFF. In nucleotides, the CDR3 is TGTGCCAGCAGGCAAAACAGGAAGTACAATGAGCAGTTCTTC.

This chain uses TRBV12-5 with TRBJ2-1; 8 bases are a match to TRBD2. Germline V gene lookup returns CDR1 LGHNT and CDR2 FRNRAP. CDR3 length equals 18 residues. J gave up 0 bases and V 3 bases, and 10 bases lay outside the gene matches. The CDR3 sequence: CASGLRSSGLSSYNEQFF. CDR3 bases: TGTGCTAGTGGTTTAAGGTCTAGCGGGCTCAGCTCCTACAATGAGCAGTTCTTC.

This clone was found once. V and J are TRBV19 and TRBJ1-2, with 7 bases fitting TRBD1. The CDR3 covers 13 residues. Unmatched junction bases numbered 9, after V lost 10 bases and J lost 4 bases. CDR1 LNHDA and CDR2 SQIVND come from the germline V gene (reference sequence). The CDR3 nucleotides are TGTGCCACAAAACCACAGGGGTTCTATGGCTACACCTTC. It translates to CATKPQGFYGYTF.

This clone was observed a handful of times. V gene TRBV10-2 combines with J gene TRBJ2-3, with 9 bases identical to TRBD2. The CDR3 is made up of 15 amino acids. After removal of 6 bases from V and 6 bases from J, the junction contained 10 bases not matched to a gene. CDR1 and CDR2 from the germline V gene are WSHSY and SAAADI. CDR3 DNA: TGCGCCAGCAGCGCCCTAGCGGGACTCAGTGATACGCAGTATTTT. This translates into CASSALAGLSDTQYF.

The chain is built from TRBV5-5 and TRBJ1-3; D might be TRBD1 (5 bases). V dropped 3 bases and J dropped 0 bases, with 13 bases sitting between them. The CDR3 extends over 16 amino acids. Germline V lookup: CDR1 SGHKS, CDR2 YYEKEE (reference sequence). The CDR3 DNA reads TGTGCCAGCAGCTCCACAGGCGGTAGCTCTGGAAACACCATATATTTT. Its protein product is CASSSTGGSSGNTIYF.

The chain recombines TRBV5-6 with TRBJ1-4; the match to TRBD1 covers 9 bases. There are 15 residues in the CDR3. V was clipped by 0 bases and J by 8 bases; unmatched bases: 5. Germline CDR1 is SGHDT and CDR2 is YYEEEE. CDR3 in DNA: TGTGCCAGCAGCTTGGGGGGACAGGGCGGCGAAAAACTGTTTTTT. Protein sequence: CASSLGGQGGEKLFF.

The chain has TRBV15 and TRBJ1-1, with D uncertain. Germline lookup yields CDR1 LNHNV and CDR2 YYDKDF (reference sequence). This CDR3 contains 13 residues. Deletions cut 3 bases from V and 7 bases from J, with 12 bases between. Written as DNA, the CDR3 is TGTGCCACCAGCAGGGACGGAAACCGTGAAGCTTTCTTT. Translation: CATSRDGNREAFF.

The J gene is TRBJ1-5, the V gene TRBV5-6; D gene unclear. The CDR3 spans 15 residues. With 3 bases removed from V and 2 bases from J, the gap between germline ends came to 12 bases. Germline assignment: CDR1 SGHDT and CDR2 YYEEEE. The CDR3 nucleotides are TGTGCCAGCAGCTGGGGAAATCGGGGCAATCAGCCCCAGCATTTT. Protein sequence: CASSWGNRGNQPQHF. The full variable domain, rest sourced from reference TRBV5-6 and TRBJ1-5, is DAGVTQSPTHLIKTRGQQVTLRCSPKSGHDTVSWYQQALGQGPQFIFQYYEEEERQRGNFPDRFSGHQFPNYSSELNVNALLLGDSALYLCASSWGNRGNQPQHFGDGTRLSIL.

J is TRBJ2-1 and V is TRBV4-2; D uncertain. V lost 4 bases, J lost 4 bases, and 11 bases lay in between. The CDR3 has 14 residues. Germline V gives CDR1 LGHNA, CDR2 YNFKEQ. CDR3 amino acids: CASSPFLGYNEQFF. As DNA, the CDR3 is TGTGCCAGCAGCCCTTTTTTAGGTTACAATGAGCAGTTCTTC.

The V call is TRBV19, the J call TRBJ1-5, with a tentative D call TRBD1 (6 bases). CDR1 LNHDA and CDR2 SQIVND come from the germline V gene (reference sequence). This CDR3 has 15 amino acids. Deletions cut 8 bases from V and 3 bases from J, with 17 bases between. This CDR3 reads CASSGHSGNNQPQHF. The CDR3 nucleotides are TGTGCCAGTTCGGGACATTCGGGGAACAATCAGCCCCAGCATTTT.

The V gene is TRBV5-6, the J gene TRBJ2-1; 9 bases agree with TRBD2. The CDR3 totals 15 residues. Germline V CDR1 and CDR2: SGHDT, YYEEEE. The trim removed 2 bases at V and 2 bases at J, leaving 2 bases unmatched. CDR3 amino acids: CASSFSGSPYNEQFF. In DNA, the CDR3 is TGTGCCAGCAGCTTTAGCGGGAGCCCCTACAATGAGCAGTTCTTC.

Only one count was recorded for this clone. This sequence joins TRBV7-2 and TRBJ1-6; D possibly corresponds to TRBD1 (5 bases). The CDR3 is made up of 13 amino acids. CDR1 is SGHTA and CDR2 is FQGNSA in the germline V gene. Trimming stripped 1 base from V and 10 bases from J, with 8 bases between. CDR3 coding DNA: TGTGCCAGCAGCTTAGGTTCAGGGTCACCCCTCCACTTT. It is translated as CASSLGSGSPLHF.

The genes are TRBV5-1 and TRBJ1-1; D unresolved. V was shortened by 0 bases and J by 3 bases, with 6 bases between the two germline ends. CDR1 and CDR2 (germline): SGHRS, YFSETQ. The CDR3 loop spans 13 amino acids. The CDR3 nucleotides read TGCGCCAGCAGCTTGGGGAGGGACACTGAAGCTTTCTTT. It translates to CASSLGRDTEAFF.

The CDR3 DNA reads TGTGCCTGGAGTGTACGTAGGGCAGCCTATGGCTACACCTTC. Translating gives CAWSVRRAAYGYTF. This chain connects TRBV30 to TRBJ1-2; D call uncertain. Germline-derived CDR1 and CDR2 are GTSNPN and SVGIG (reference sequence). The germline V and J ends were trimmed by 0 bases and 4 bases, with 12 bases remaining between them. The CDR3 totals 14 residues.

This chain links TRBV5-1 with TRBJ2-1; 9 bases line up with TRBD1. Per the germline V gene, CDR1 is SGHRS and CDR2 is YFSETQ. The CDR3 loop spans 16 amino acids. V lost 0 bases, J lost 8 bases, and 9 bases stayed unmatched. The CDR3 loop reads CASSLAWGQGYDEQFF. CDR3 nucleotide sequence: TGCGCCAGCAGCTTGGCCTGGGGACAGGGCTATGATGAGCAGTTCTTC.

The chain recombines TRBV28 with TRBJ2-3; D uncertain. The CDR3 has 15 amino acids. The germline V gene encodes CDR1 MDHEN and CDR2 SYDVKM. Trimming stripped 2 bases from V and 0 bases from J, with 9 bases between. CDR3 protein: CASSLVASSTDTQYF. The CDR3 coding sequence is TGTGCCAGCAGTTTAGTCGCCAGTAGCACAGATACGCAGTATTTT.

The DNA of the CDR3 is TGTGCCAGCAGCTTAGCCCCCAGGGCTGAGCAGTTCTTC. This encodes CASSLAPRAEQFF. The chain has TRBV11-2 and TRBJ2-1, with D possibly TRBD1 on 5 matching bases. CDR1 SGHAT and CDR2 FQNNGV come from the germline V gene. V gave up 1 base and J gave up 9 bases, with 10 bases separating them. The length of the CDR3 is 13 residues.